This T cell receptor beta chain was captured in a study of B cell selection in AIRE deficiency. Regulatory T cells were sorted as CD4+CD25hiCD127low/negative. The germline CDR1 and CDR2 sequences are KGHSH and LQKENI. This CDR3 contains 16 residues. V was cut by 4 bases and J by 4 bases, with 16 bases left in between. The assay was immunoSEQ multiplex PCR, and TCRdb's table has in-frame clones only and misses some. The sample has about 18,000 clones; 85% to 95% are singletons. This sequence originates from a human donor in good health. The chain employs TRBV18 and TRBJ2-2, with D perhaps TRBD1 or TRBD2 (5 bases each). Source material: CD4+CD25+ Tregs sorted from PBMCs. CDR3 amino acids: CASSRILGDITGELFF. As DNA, the CDR3 is TGTGCCAGCTCACGGATACTAGGGGATATCACCGGGGAGCTGTTTTTT.